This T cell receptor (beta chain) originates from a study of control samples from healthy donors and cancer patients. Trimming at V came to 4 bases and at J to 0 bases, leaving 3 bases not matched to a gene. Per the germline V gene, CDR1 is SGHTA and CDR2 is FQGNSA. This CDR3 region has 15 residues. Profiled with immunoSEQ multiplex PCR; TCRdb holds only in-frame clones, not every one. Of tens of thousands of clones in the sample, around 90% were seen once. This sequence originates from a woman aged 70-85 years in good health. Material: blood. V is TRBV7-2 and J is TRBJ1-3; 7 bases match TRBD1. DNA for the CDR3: TGTGCCAGCAGCTCGGGACAGATCTCTGGAAACACCATATATTTT. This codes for CASSSGQISGNTIYF.